These T cell receptor beta chains were read from a single sample in a study of beta chain features in type 1 diabetes. The data were produced by immunoSEQ multiplex PCR, yet TCRdb's version contains in-frame clones alone and is incomplete. Among about 360,000 clones listed, around 12% were seen once. Sequencing was performed on naive CD4+ T cells from blood. The receptors derive from a man younger than 30 in good health. CDR3s include the opening cysteine and the closing phenylalanine or tryptophan. A D gene is named only where the DNA matches it firmly. Clone size is stated in some rows and not others, as once, few, many or a class when expanded.

d_call	v_call	j_call	clone_size	cdr3_aa	cdr3_nt
TRBD1	TRBV29-1	TRBJ1-6	-	CSVQQGANSPLHF	TGCAGCGTTCAGCAGGGGGCTAATTCACCCCTCCACTTT
-	TRBV2	TRBJ2-7	few	CASLGDSRYSYEQYF	TGTGCCAGCCTCGGAGATAGCAGATACTCCTACGAGCAGTACTTC
-	TRBV7-2	TRBJ2-1	few	CASSWRGGEQFF	TGTGCCAGCAGCTGGAGGGGCGGTGAGCAGTTCTTC
-	TRBV4-3	TRBJ1-1	few	CASSQVNRDTEAFF	TGCGCCAGCAGCCAAGTAAACAGGGACACTGAAGCTTTCTTT
-	TRBV9	TRBJ2-5	-	CASSVGPSKETQYF	TGTGCCAGCAGCGTAGGTCCATCTAAAGAGACCCAGTACTTC
TRBD2	TRBV7-2	TRBJ2-1	few	CASSLGGLAHNEQFF	TGTGCCAGCAGCTTAGGGGGACTAGCGCACAATGAGCAGTTCTTC
TRBD1	TRBV5-1	TRBJ2-6	-	CASSQQGNGANVLTF	TGCGCCAGCAGCCAACAGGGGAATGGGGCCAACGTCCTGACTTTC
TRBD2	TRBV5-4	TRBJ2-5	few	CASSQEWTSGGAKRETQYF	TGTGCCAGCAGCCAGGAATGGACTAGCGGGGGGGCGAAACGAGAGACCCAGTACTTC
TRBD1	TRBV30	TRBJ1-1	-	CAWRPGQGLWNTEAFF	TGTGCCTGGAGACCGGGACAGGGTTTGTGGAACACTGAAGCTTTCTTT
-	TRBV7-7	TRBJ2-2	-	CASSFRGESGELFF	TGTGCTAGCAGCTTCAGGGGGGAGAGCGGGGAGCTGTTTTTT
TRBD1	TRBV5-4	TRBJ1-6	few	CASSPPGQGRNSPLHF	TGTGCCAGCAGCCCCCCGGGACAGGGGCGTAATTCACCCCTCCACTTT
TRBD1	TRBV29-1	TRBJ2-2	few	CSVETGSSPGELFF	TGCAGCGTTGAGACAGGGTCAAGTCCCGGGGAGCTGTTTTTT
TRBD1	TRBV5-1	TRBJ2-1	few	CASSSTGGIYNEQFF	TGCGCCAGCAGCTCGACAGGGGGTATATACAATGAGCAGTTCTTC
TRBD2	TRBV7-2	TRBJ2-4	few	CASSTRLAGGPVNIQYF	TGTGCCAGCAGCACGAGACTAGCGGGAGGGCCCGTGAACATTCAGTACTTC
-	TRBV28	TRBJ1-2	few	CASNTGLRGYTF	TGTGCCAGCAATACAGGTTTGCGCGGCTACACCTTC
-	TRBV29-1	TRBJ2-1	many	CSVERSEGNEQFF	TGCAGCGTTGAAAGGTCAGAGGGCAATGAGCAGTTCTTC
TRBD1	TRBV4-3	TRBJ1-4	-	CASSRGQGREKLFF	TGCGCCAGCAGCCGGGGACAGGGTCGCGAAAAACTGTTTTTT